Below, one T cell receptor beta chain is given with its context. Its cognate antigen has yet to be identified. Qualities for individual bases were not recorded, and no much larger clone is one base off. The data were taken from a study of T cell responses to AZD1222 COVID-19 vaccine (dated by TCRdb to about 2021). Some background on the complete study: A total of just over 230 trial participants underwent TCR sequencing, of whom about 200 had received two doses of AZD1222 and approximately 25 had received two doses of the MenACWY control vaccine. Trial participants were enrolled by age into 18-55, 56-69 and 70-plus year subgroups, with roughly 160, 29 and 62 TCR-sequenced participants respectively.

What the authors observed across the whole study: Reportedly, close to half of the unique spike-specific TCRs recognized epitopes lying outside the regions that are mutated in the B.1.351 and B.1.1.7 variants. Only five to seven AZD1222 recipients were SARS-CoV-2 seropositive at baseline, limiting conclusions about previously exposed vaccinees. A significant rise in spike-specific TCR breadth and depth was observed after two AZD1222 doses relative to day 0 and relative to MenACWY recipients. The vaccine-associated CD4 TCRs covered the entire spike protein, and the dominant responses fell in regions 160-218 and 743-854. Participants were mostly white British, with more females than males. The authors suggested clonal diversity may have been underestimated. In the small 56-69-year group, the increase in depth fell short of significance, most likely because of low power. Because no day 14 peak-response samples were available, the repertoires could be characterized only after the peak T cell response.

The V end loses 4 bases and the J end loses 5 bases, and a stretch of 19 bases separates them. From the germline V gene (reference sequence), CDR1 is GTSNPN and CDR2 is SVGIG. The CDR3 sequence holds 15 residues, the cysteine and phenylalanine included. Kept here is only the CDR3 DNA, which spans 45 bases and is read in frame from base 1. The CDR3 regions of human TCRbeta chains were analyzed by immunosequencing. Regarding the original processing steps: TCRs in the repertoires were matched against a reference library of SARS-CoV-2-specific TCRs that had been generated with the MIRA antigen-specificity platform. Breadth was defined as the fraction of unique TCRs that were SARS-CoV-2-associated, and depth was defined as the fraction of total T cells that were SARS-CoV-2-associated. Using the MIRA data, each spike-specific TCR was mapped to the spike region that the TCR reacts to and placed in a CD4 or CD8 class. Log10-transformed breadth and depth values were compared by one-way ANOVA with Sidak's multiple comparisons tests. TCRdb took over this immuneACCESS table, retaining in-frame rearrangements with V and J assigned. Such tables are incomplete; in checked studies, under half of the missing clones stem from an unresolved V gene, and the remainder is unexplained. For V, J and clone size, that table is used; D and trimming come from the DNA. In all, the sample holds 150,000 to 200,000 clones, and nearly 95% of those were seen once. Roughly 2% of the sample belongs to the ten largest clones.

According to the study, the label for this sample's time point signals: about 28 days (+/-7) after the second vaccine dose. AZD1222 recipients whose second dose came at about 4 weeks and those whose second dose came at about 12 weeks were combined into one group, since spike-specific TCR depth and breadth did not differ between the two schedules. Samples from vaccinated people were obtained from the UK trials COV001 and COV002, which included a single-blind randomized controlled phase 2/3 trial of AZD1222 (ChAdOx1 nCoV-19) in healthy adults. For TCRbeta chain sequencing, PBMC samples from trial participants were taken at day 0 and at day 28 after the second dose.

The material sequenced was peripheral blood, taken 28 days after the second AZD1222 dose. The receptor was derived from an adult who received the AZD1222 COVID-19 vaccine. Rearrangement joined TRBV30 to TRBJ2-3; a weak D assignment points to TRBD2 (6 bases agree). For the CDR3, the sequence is CAWTVFGGERDTQYF. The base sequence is TGTGCCTGGACCGTTTTCGGGGGAGAAAGAGATACGCAGTATTTT.